These 30 T cell receptor beta chains were sequenced from one sample in a study of blood T cells in healthy people across ages. A J-beta primer mix and a sample-barcoded 5' primer were used in a second PCR of about 7 to 12 cycles. Each CDR3 protein is one row after TCRdb ran MiXCR on the 5' RACE reads. The sample includes 1.5 million to 1.8 million distinct CDR3 sequences, 40% to 45% seen only once; the top ten take about 4%. The specimen sequenced was blood. The receptors originated from a woman younger than 35 in good health.

V is TRBV7-2 and J is TRBJ2-4, with a weak D call TRBD1 (6 bases). CDR1 is SGHTA and CDR2 is FQGNSA in the germline V gene. The CDR3 extends over 15 amino acids. Trimming removed 5 bases at V and 1 base at J, with 12 bases between. The CDR3: CASSPDRMAKNIQYF. In DNA form, the CDR3 reads TGTGCCAGCAGCCCAGACAGGATGGCCAAAAACATTCAGTACTTC.

This chain joins TRBV30 and TRBJ1-5, with a possible D match to TRBD1 (5 bases). The CDR3 is 12 amino acids. V lost 6 bases to trimming and J lost 4 bases, with 10 bases between them. The germline gives CDR1 GTSNPN, CDR2 SVGIG (reference sequence). CDR3 region: CACRESNQPQHF. The CDR3 nucleotides are TGTGCCTGCAGGGAATCAAATCAGCCCCAGCATTTT.

The chain joins TRBV5-1 to TRBJ2-1; 7 bases fit TRBD2. CDR1 and CDR2 from the germline V gene are SGHRS and YFSETQ. The CDR3 covers 14 residues. The V and J ends lost 3 bases and 3 bases, in that order; junction bases with no gene match: 3. The CDR3: CASSSSGLYNEQFF. CDR3 nucleotide sequence: TGCGCCAGCAGCTCTAGCGGCCTCTACAATGAGCAGTTCTTC.

This sequence joins TRBV30 and TRBJ1-6; tentatively, D is TRBD1 (5 bases). Trimming left V 1 base short and J 7 bases short, with 11 bases between. CDR1 and CDR2 from the germline V gene are GTSNPN and SVGIG (reference sequence). CDR3 length: 14 amino acids. The CDR3, as DNA: TGTGCCTGGAGTGCCACAGGTCTCAATTCACCCCTCCACTTT. The encoded protein is CAWSATGLNSPLHF.

The chain is built from TRBV2 and TRBJ1-4; 7 nucleotides align to TRBD1. Germline V gene lookup returns CDR1 SNHLY and CDR2 FYNNEI. The CDR3 spans 15 residues. The J segment lost 3 bases and the V segment lost 6 bases, leaving 7 bases of the junction unmatched. The CDR3 nucleotides read TGTGCCAGCAGGGGTTTCCAGGGGGCTAATGAAAAACTGTTTTTT. It yields the protein CASRGFQGANEKLFF.

The genes are TRBV6-6 and TRBJ2-7, with D possibly matching TRBD1 (5 bases). Germline CDR1 is MNHNY and CDR2 is SVGAGI (reference sequence). V gave up 5 bases and J gave up 6 bases, with 14 bases separating them. There are 13 residues in the CDR3. CDR3 sequence (DNA): TGTGCCAGCAGTGACCCGACAGAGGCCGAGCAGTACTTC. It is translated as CASSDPTEAEQYF.

This clonotype was detected a few times. V usage is TRBV20-1 and J usage is TRBJ1-2; D call uncertain. Trimming took off 3 bases at V and 4 bases at J, with 12 bases between the two ends. The CDR3 is made up of 13 amino acids. Germline-derived CDR1 and CDR2 are DFQATT and SNEGSKA (reference sequence). The DNA of the CDR3 is TGCAGTGCTAGCGTAGGGTACCTCTATGGCTACACCTTC. Amino acid sequence: CSASVGYLYGYTF.

This clonotype was seen repeatedly, ten times or more. The gene calls are TRBV29-1 and TRBJ1-1, with D hard to call. V was trimmed by 4 bases and J by 5 bases, leaving 5 bases between them. The CDR3 has 10 residues. Germline CDR1 is SQVTM and CDR2 is ANQGSEA. CDR3 sequence reads: CSVAETEAFF. The CDR3 DNA reads as TGCAGCGTTGCAGAAACTGAAGCTTTCTTT.

The rearrangement joins TRBV6-2 or TRBV6-3 to TRBJ1-1; 8 bases agree with TRBD1. The J segment lost 5 bases and the V segment lost 4 bases, leaving 6 bases of the junction unmatched. The CDR3 extends over 14 amino acids. Germline assignment: CDR1 MNHEY and CDR2 SVGEGT. CDR3 amino acids: CASSWAGGFTEAFF. Written as DNA, the CDR3 is TGTGCCAGCAGTTGGGCAGGGGGCTTTACTGAAGCTTTCTTT.

This clonotype was recorded a few times. This sequence joins TRBV6-5 and TRBJ2-3; D gene ambiguous. Germline CDR1 reads MNHEY; CDR2 reads SVGAGI. The CDR3 is 15 amino acids. The V end lost 8 bases, the J end lost 0 bases, and 15 bases lay between the germline ends. CDR3 sequence (DNA): TGTGCCAGCCGCCACGGCATACCTAGCACAGATACGCAGTATTTT. Translated, it gives CASRHGIPSTDTQYF.

This clonotype was seen only a few times. The chain couples TRBV12-5 to TRBJ1-1; D may be TRBD1 (6 bases). V dropped 4 bases and J dropped 4 bases, with 16 bases sitting between them. Germline CDR1 reads LGHNT; CDR2 reads FRNRAP. The CDR3 runs to 15 residues. CDR3 loop: CASGSSDRSFTEAFF. CDR3 sequence (DNA): TGTGCTAGTGGTTCCAGTGACAGGTCCTTCACTGAAGCTTTCTTT.

This clonotype was counted between two and nine times. V gene TRBV29-1 combines with J gene TRBJ2-1; maybe TRBD2 (5 bases). The CDR3 has 15 residues. Germline V gives CDR1 SQVTM, CDR2 ANQGSEA. The V end was cut by 4 bases, the J end by 0 bases, with 13 bases between. This CDR3 is CSVVPLAGSYNEQFF. In DNA, the CDR3 is TGCAGCGTTGTCCCCCTAGCTGGCTCCTACAATGAGCAGTTCTTC.

This clonotype showed up many times. This chain uses TRBV9 with TRBJ2-5; TRBD2 matches at 7 bases. Trimming at V came to 3 bases and at J to 2 bases, leaving 4 bases not matched to a gene. CDR3 size: 14 residues. Per germline, CDR1 SGDLS and CDR2 YYNGEE. The CDR3 sequence is CASSARTSQETQYF. In DNA form, the CDR3 reads TGTGCCAGCAGCGCCCGGACTAGTCAAGAGACCCAGTACTTC.

The chain combines TRBV29-1 with TRBJ1-3, with D uncertain. Germline assignment: CDR1 SQVTM and CDR2 ANQGSEA. The CDR3 loop spans 14 amino acids. V was pared by 7 bases and J by 0 bases, with 13 bases between. CDR3 amino acids: CSASRSSSGNTIYF. The CDR3 DNA reads TGCAGCGCCTCCAGAAGTTCCTCTGGAAACACCATATATTTT.

The table lists this clonotype with a few counts. The chain couples TRBV7-9 to TRBJ2-1, with D perhaps matching TRBD1 or TRBD2 (6 bases each). Germline V CDR1 and CDR2: SEHNR, FQNEAQ (reference sequence). V was clipped by 1 base and J by 8 bases, with 9 bases between them. The CDR3 is 13 residues long. DNA for the CDR3: TGTGCCAGCAGCTTAGGGGGGGCATATGAGCAGTTCTTC. It yields the protein CASSLGGAYEQFF. Complete variable domain (other parts from reference TRBV7-9 and TRBJ2-1): DTGVSQNPRHKITKRGQNVTFRCDPISEHNRLYWYRQTLGQGPEFLTYFQNEAQLEKSRLLSDRFSAERPKGSFSTLEIQRTEQGDSAMYLCASSLGGAYEQFFGPGTRLTVL.

This clonotype has a handful of counts. This chain joins TRBV7-2 and TRBJ1-6; D ambiguous. The CDR3 consists of 14 residues. Germline values: CDR1 SGHTA, CDR2 FQGNSA. Trimming cost V 1 base and J 7 bases, with 8 bases left between them. CDR3 residues: CASSLGGVNSPLHF. In DNA, the CDR3 is TGTGCCAGCAGCTTAGGCGGCGTAAATTCACCCCTCCACTTT. Combining the CDR3 with reference TRBV7-2 and TRBJ1-6 gives the whole variable domain GAGVSQSPSNKVTEKGKDVELRCDPISGHTALYWYRQSLGQGLEFLIYFQGNSAPDKSGLPSDRFSAERTGGSVSTLTIQRTQQEDSAVYLCASSLGGVNSPLHFGNGTRLTVT.

Only a few counts were recorded for this clonotype. The J gene is TRBJ1-6, the V gene TRBV6-5; no reliable D call. The ends were cut back, 2 bases at V and 7 bases at J, with 12 bases in the middle. The CDR3 sequence is 15 residues long. Germline values: CDR1 MNHEY, CDR2 SVGAGI. This chain's CDR3 is CASSYGGEANSPLHF. As DNA, the CDR3 is TGTGCCAGCAGTTACGGTGGGGAGGCCAATTCACCCCTCCACTTT.

The chain combines TRBV12-3 or TRBV12-4 with TRBJ1-1, with TRBD1 matching 9 bases. J was trimmed by 1 base and V by 7 bases; bases with no gene match: 13. This CDR3 has 17 amino acids. Here the CDR3 DNA reads TGTGCCAGCAAGGCGCTACCGGGACAGGGATCGAACACTGAAGCTTTCTTT. This gives the protein CASKALPGQGSNTEAFF.

This clonotype was counted between two and nine times. V usage is TRBV27 and J usage is TRBJ2-3, with a possible D match to TRBD2 (6 bases). V lost 3 bases to trimming and J lost 2 bases, with 15 bases between them. CDR1 and CDR2 from the germline V gene are MNHEY and SMNVEV (reference sequence). The CDR3 sequence is 16 residues long. CDR3 bases: TGTGCCAGCAGTTTGGTAATAGCGGAGATCACAGATACGCAGTATTTT. This encodes CASSLVIAEITDTQYF.

The chain combines TRBV28 with TRBJ2-3; no reliable D call. This CDR3 spans 12 amino acids. Germline CDR1 reads MDHEN; CDR2 reads SYDVKM. Between the trimmed V and J ends, which lost 5 bases and 10 bases, there was a span of 13 bases. CDR3 residues: CASSPFTWSQYF. In DNA, the CDR3 is TGTGCCAGCAGTCCCTTTACTTGGTCGCAGTATTTT. Supplemented by reference TRBV28 and TRBJ2-3, the full variable domain reads DVKVTQSSRYLVKRTGEKVFLECVQDMDHENMFWYRQDPGLGLRLIYFSYDVKMKEKGDIPEGYSVSREKKERFSLILESASTNQTSMYLCASSPFTWSQYFGPGTRLTVL.

Details on this clonotype: A much larger clone sits a single nucleotide away, making a read error possible. This sequence joins TRBV5-4 and TRBJ2-7; perhaps TRBD2 as D (5 bases). The germline V gene encodes CDR1 SGHNT and CDR2 YYREEE (reference sequence). The CDR3 totals 12 residues. V gave up 0 bases and J gave up 7 bases, with 8 bases separating them. DNA for the CDR3: TGTGCCAGCAGCTTGGACGAGCGGGAGCAGTACTTC. This gives the protein CASSLDEREQYF.

The V gene is TRBV2, the J gene TRBJ1-5, with D possibly TRBD1 on 6 matching bases. CDR3 length: 14 amino acids. Per the germline V gene, CDR1 is SNHLY and CDR2 is FYNNEI. The V end lost 7 bases, the J end lost 7 bases, and 17 bases lay between the germline ends. In DNA, the CDR3 is TGTGCCAGCACCGACAACGGAGGGGGACAGCCCCAGCATTTT. It is translated as CASTDNGGGQPQHF.

This clonotype came up a few times. V gene TRBV10-3 combines with J gene TRBJ2-7; tentative D call: TRBD1 (6 bases). There are 16 residues in the CDR3. Trimming left V 2 bases short and J 6 bases short, with 20 bases between. From germline, CDR1 is ENHRY and CDR2 SYGVKD. The CDR3 region has the DNA TGTGCCATCAGTGAGAGGGGGATCCACGGGGCTAGCGAGCAGTACTTC. Amino acid sequence: CAISERGIHGASEQYF.

This rearrangement joins TRBV6-5 to TRBJ2-4, with 7 bases aligning to TRBD1. V lost 5 bases to trimming and J lost 13 bases; unmatched junction nucleotides: 20. This CDR3 region has 16 residues. CDR1 MNHEY and CDR2 SVGAGI come from the germline V gene. This CDR3 is CASSPEPGQLMYAQYF. Written as DNA, the CDR3 is TGTGCCAGCAGTCCGGAACCGGGACAGTTAATGTACGCGCAGTACTTC.

The chain carries TRBV20-1 and TRBJ2-1; 8 bases are shared with TRBD2. The assigned J gene may be wrong: the sequence end matches TRBJ2-7 better. The germline gives CDR1 DFQATT, CDR2 SNEGSKA (reference sequence). This CDR3 has 13 amino acids. The CDR3 bases are TGCAGTGCTGATAGCGGGGTTTACAATGAGCAGTACTTC. Protein sequence: CSADSGVYNEQYF.

Notes on this clonotype: A clone one base away is much larger, so this may be a read error. In DNA form, the CDR3 reads TGTGCCAGCAGCATGGGACAGGGGGACTATGGCTACACCTTC. This translates into CASSMGQGDYGYTF. This rearrangement joins TRBV7-9 to TRBJ1-2; 11 nucleotides align to TRBD1. In germline, CDR1 is SEHNR, CDR2 FQNEAQ (reference sequence). V was clipped by 5 bases and J by 3 bases; unmatched bases: 2. The CDR3 length is 14 residues.

CDR3 in amino acids: CASTTSGYNEQYF. CDR3 nucleotide sequence: TGTGCCAGCACCACTAGCGGGTACAATGAGCAGTACTTC. The chain has TRBV6-2 or TRBV6-3 and TRBJ2-5; 9 bases line up with TRBD2. In germline, CDR1 is MNHEY, CDR2 SVGEGT. V lost 7 bases to trimming and J lost 11 bases; unmatched junction nucleotides: 11. The CDR3 consists of 13 residues.

Only a few counts were recorded for this clonotype. For the CDR3, the DNA is TGTGCCAGCAGCCGGCATAGCGGGCGACCTAGCACAGATACGCAGTATTTT. This sequence encodes CASSRHSGRPSTDTQYF. The rearrangement uses TRBV7-2 and TRBJ2-3, with 7 bases aligning to TRBD2. V shed 5 bases, J shed 0 bases, and the junction held 11 bases outside the gene matches. CDR3 size: 17 residues. Germline CDR1 SGHTA, CDR2 FQGNSA.

The chain recombines TRBV7-9 with TRBJ2-1; the D gene is possibly TRBD2 (6 bases). The end of the DNA fits TRBJ2-7 better, so the J call may be wrong. The CDR3 length is 12 residues. The germline gives CDR1 SEHNR, CDR2 FQNEAQ (reference sequence). The CDR3 DNA reads TGTGCCAGCAGTTCTAGCGAAAGTGAGCAGTACTTC. Translation gives CASSSSESEQYF.

Regarding this clonotype: One end of the junction fails to match germline, which may point to a read error. The chain recombines TRBV5-1 with TRBJ2-2, with D uncertain. This CDR3 spans 14 amino acids. Per the germline V gene, CDR1 is SGHRS and CDR2 is YFSETQ. CDR3 sequence (DNA): TGCGCCTGCAGCTCACGTCCGGACACCGGGGAGCTGTTTTTT. This translates into CACSSRPDTGELFF.